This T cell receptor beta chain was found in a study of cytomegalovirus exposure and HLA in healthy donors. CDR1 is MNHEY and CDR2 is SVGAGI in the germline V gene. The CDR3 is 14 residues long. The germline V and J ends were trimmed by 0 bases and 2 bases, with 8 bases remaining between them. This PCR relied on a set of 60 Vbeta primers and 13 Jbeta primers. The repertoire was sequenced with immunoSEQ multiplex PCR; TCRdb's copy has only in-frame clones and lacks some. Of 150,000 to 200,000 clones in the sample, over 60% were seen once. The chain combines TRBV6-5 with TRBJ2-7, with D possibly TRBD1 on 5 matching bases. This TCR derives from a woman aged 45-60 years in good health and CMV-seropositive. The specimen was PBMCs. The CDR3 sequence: CASSYSRQTYEQYF. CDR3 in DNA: TGTGCCAGCAGTTACTCGCGACAGACCTACGAGCAGTACTTC.